This T cell receptor beta chain appears in the sequencing data of a study of blood T cell repertoires in COVID-19 (TCRdb year 2020). In terms of the full investigation: Samples covering the acute and convalescent phases of COVID-19 were provided by collaborators in the United States, Italy and Spain. The prospective study material was composed of cDNA or gDNA derived from T cells, B-cell-depleted T cells, or PBMCs. The dataset comprised deeply sampled blood TCRbeta repertoires from subjects exposed to, actively infected with, or recovered from COVID-19. The repertoires were released in a freely available public database intended as a resource for research on the immune response to SARS-CoV-2. The samples were drawn from two sources: the first 160 participants of the ongoing ImmuneRACE study, and 1,000 to 1,500 subjects contributed by 6 global collaborators. A de-identified subject ID, COVID-19 status, age in years and sex were almost always included in the sample metadata. Where available, HLA class I and class II types were taken from metadata supplied by the sample provider and were not determined by assay-based typing.

Paper-wide results and their limitations: The quantity of clinical and demographic metadata differed by source and by participant and was supplied without curation.

The immunoSEQ Assay, a bias-controlled multiplex PCR, was used to amplify TCRbeta CDR3 regions from genomic DNA. The original pipeline was this. Within the assay, amplification of reference gene primers was used to estimate how many nucleated cells each sample contained. To quantify the absolute abundance of each unique TCRbeta CDR3 rearrangement, sequence reads were collapsed and filtered. For each sample, productive Simpson clonality was calculated by taking the square root of Simpson's diversity index across productive rearrangements. This immuneACCESS table, as held by TCRdb, lists in-frame sequences with V and J called but not all clones. Of the missing ones, under half trace to an unresolved V gene in checked studies; the others have no known cause. V and J calls and clone size are copied from that table; D and trimming were computed from the DNA. For this sample there are some 200,000 clones; roughly 76% appear just once. The ten largest clones take up 8% to 13% of the sample.

At one collaborating source in Seattle, patients were enrolled during active infection and were followed longitudinally through the course of disease. Whole blood was collected in K2EDTA tubes by collaborating institutions according to the institutions' own protocols. Collaborator samples were shipped for TCRbeta analysis as frozen whole blood, isolated PBMCs, or DNA extracted from either sample type. Its CDR3 holds 15 amino acids, cysteine through phenylalanine. CDR3 DNA is the only sequence kept; it has 45 bases, read in frame from the first base. CDR1 and CDR2 are read off the germline V gene as SGHTA and FQGNSA. The V end loses 4 bases and the J end loses 8 bases, and a stretch of 17 bases separates them. About this clone itself: There is no known antigen for this receptor. No much larger clonotype is one base removed from it; base qualities were not supplied.

The sample comprised peripheral blood. Recombination joined TRBV7-2 with TRBJ1-4; no D segment can be confidently identified. The sequence came from a woman aged 40 to 50 with COVID-19, enrolled during active disease. The CDR3 is CASSSSGNKGEKLFF. The sequence in DNA is TGTGCCAGCAGCTCGTCCGGGAATAAAGGGGAAAAACTGTTTTTT.